The entry below gives a single T cell receptor beta chain sequence along with its context. The germline CDR1 and CDR2 sequences are SGHKS and YYEKEE (reference sequence). The CDR3 contains 13 residues. V lost 5 bases and J lost 3, with 10 bases in between. The entry originates in a study of blood T cell repertoires in COVID-19. At the level of the study: The United States, Italy and Spain were the sources of the acute and convalescent COVID-19 samples. T cells, B-cell-depleted T cells, or PBMCs supplied cDNA or gDNA.

The authors' processing: Estimation of nucleated cell counts was performed using reference gene primer amplification. The data were produced by immunoSEQ multiplex PCR, yet TCRdb's version contains in-frame clones alone and is incomplete. That table furnishes V, J and clone size, whereas the DNA furnished D and trimming. The data hold some 380,000 clones, with around 90% observed a single time. This TCR was sampled from a middle-aged woman with acute COVID-19. V gene TRBV5-5 combines with J gene TRBJ2-3, with a possible D match to TRBD2 (6 bases). The material sequenced was PBMCs or T cells enriched from blood (not recorded which). CDR3 protein: CASRGRGTDTQYF. The CDR3 DNA reads as TGTGCCAGCAGGGGTCGGGGGACAGATACGCAGTATTTT.